This note documents a single T cell receptor beta chain sequence. This sample was taken from a study of CD8 T cells in Susac syndrome. Reverse transcription of roughly 0.45 to 1 ug RNA used random hexamers. Coverage of TCR beta CDR3 amplification by immunoSEQ multiplex PCR extended to 54 Vbeta and 13 Jbeta. TCRdb re-analysed the immunoSEQ multiplex PCR reads in MiXCR, keeping a single row per CDR3 protein. The sample yields about 130,000 distinct CDR3 sequences, around 95% seen once. Germline values: CDR1 GTSNPN, CDR2 SVGIG (reference sequence). V was cut by 2 bases and J by 2 bases, with 10 bases left in between. This CDR3 comprises 13 residues.

The sample consisted of CD8+ T cells from PBMCs. This chain uses TRBV30 with TRBJ2-7, with D perhaps matching TRBD1 (6 bases). The source is a human donor with Susac syndrome. This CDR3 is CAWSHGGTYEQYF. In DNA, the CDR3 is TGTGCCTGGAGTCATGGGGGCACCTACGAGCAGTACTTC.